The 9 T cell receptor beta chains given below trace back to one sample, sequenced in a study of blood T cell repertoires in COVID-19 (dated by TCRdb to the early 2020s). The method behind the library was the immunoSEQ multiplex PCR assay. Entries here come from immuneACCESS through TCRdb and include only in-frame sequences with V and J called. Some clones fail to appear in such tables; in the studies checked, an unresolved V gene covers under half of the shortfall, and the cause of the remainder is unknown. Counted in this sample were 400,000 or so clones; approximately 89% of them appeared once. Around 1.5% of the sample comes from the top ten. The sequencing input was peripheral blood. The receptor source for this set is a middle-aged woman with COVID-19, enrolled during active disease.

J is TRBJ1-6 and V is TRBV30, with TRBD1 as a possible D gene (6 bases). This CDR3 spans 12 amino acids. Trimming stripped 3 bases from V and 7 bases from J, with 7 bases between. Germline CDR1 is GTSNPN and CDR2 is SVGIG (reference sequence). The CDR3 region is CAWRTGNSPLHF. DNA for the CDR3: TGTGCCTGGAGAACAGGGAATTCACCCCTCCACTTT. Full variable domain (missing parts from reference TRBV30 and TRBJ1-6): SQTIHQWPATLVQPVGSPLSLECTVEGTSNPNLYWYRQAAGRGLQLLFYSVGIGQISSEVPQNLSASRPQDRQFILSSKKLLLSDSGFYLCAWRTGNSPLHFGNGTRLTVT.

This clone was counted a single time. The chain is built from TRBV9 and TRBJ1-2; maybe TRBD1 (5 bases). Germline V CDR1 and CDR2: SGDLS, YYNGEE. Trimming took off 4 bases at V and 4 bases at J, with 17 bases between the two ends. This CDR3 is built from 15 residues. The CDR3 is CASSLLQAPTYGYTF. The CDR3 DNA sequence: TGTGCCAGCAGCCTACTACAGGCCCCGACCTATGGCTACACCTTC. Supplemented by reference TRBV9 and TRBJ1-2, the full variable domain reads DSGVTQTPKHLITATGQRVTLRCSPRSGDLSVYWYQQSLDQGLQFLIQYYNGEERAKGNILERFSAQQFPDLHSELNLSSLELGDSALYFCASSLLQAPTYGYTFGSGTRLTVV.

The chain combines TRBV28 with TRBJ1-5; 8 bases agree with TRBD1. Germline V CDR1 and CDR2: MDHEN, SYDVKM. The length of the CDR3 is 14 residues. V shed 5 bases, J shed 7 bases, and the junction held 7 bases outside the gene matches. This chain's CDR3 is CASSPWTGQQPQHF. The CDR3 nucleotides are TGTGCCAGCAGTCCCTGGACAGGGCAGCAGCCCCAGCATTTT. The full variable domain, with the rest looked up from reference TRBV28 and TRBJ1-5, is DVKVTQSSRYLVKRTGEKVFLECVQDMDHENMFWYRQDPGLGLRLIYFSYDVKMKEKGDIPEGYSVSREKKERFSLILESASTNQTSMYLCASSPWTGQQPQHFGDGTRLSIL.

The chain couples TRBV13 to TRBJ1-5, with 8 bases lining up with TRBD1. The CDR3 runs to 14 residues. Trimming removed 4 bases from V and 2 bases from J; junction bases left unmatched: 1. Per the germline V gene, CDR1 is PRHDT and CDR2 is FYEKMQ (reference sequence). The CDR3 bases are TGTGCCAGCAGCTCGGGACAGGGCAATCAGCCCCAGCATTTT. Its translation is CASSSGQGNQPQHF.

The chain links TRBV11-3 to TRBJ1-1, with D possibly matching TRBD1 (5 bases). Trimming removed 4 bases at V and 2 bases at J, with 8 bases between. CDR3 size: 13 residues. Germline CDR1 reads SGHNT; CDR2 reads YENEEA. The CDR3 sequence is CASSSDSNTEAFF. Written as DNA, the CDR3 is TGTGCCAGCAGCTCCGACAGTAACACTGAAGCTTTCTTT.

This chain uses TRBV28 with TRBJ2-7, with D unresolved. The CDR3 extends over 15 amino acids. Germline V gene data show CDR1 as MDHEN and CDR2 as SYDVKM. V was cut by 6 bases and J by 3 bases, with 18 bases left in between. The CDR3 sequence: CASRPFFGSGYEQYF. CDR3 nucleotide sequence: TGTGCCAGCAGACCCTTTTTCGGATCGGGCTACGAGCAGTACTTC.

CDR3 protein: CASSYTRGEAFF. The CDR3 region has the DNA TGTGCCAGCAGTTACACGCGGGGTGAAGCTTTCTTT. This chain uses TRBV6-6 with TRBJ1-1, with D unclear. Deletions cut 2 bases from V and 7 bases from J, with 8 bases between. The CDR3 loop spans 12 amino acids. In germline, CDR1 is MNHNY, CDR2 SVGAGI (reference sequence).

The V call is TRBV6-5, the J call TRBJ1-2, with TRBD1 as a possible D gene (6 bases). The V end was cut by 6 bases, the J end by 4 bases, with 12 bases between. The CDR3 spans 13 residues. CDR1 is MNHEY and CDR2 is SVGAGI in the germline V gene. CDR3 DNA sequence: TGTGCCAGCAGGCGGACAGCCCGCTATGGCTACACCTTC. Translation gives CASRRTARYGYTF.

This rearrangement joins TRBV19 to TRBJ1-5; the match to TRBD1 covers 7 bases. From germline, CDR1 is LNHDA and CDR2 SQIVND (reference sequence). After removal of 4 bases from V and 7 bases from J, the junction contained 4 bases not matched to a gene. The CDR3 loop spans 13 amino acids. The DNA of the CDR3 is TGTGCCAGTAGTAGGGGACAGAAACAGCCCCAGCATTTT. Translation: CASSRGQKQPQHF.